The text below deals with one T cell receptor beta chain. In the authors' workflow: Reference gene primer amplification yielded estimated nucleated cell counts. The method was immunoSEQ multiplex PCR; TCRdb's version includes in-frame clones alone and lacks a portion of them. V and J calls and clone size are those listed in that table; D and trimming were worked out from the DNA. The sample records about 44,000 clones, more than 65% being singletons. This record belongs to a study of blood T cell repertoires in COVID-19. At the level of the study: Collection of acute and convalescent COVID-19 samples took place in the United States, Italy and Spain. T cells, B-cell-depleted T cells, or PBMCs provided the cDNA or gDNA that served as material.

The receptor comes from a woman in her seventies with acute or convalescent COVID-19. Sequencing was done on a sample of peripheral blood.

CDR3 loop: CASSRDRHTEAFF. The CDR3 nucleotides read TGTGCCAGTTCCCGAGACAGACACACTGAAGCTTTCTTT. The rearrangement links TRBV11-3 to TRBJ1-1; D is possibly TRBD1 (5 bases). Germline V lookup: CDR1 SGHNT, CDR2 YENEEA. With 9 bases removed from V and 3 bases from J, the gap between germline ends came to 14 bases. The CDR3 runs to 13 residues. The full variable domain, its missing parts supplied by reference TRBV11-3 and TRBJ1-1, is EAGVVQSPRYKIIEKKQPVAFWCNPISGHNTLYWYLQNLGQGPELLIRYENEEAVDDSQLPKDRFSAERLKGVDSTLKIQPAELGDSAVYLCASSRDRHTEAFFGQGTRLTVV.